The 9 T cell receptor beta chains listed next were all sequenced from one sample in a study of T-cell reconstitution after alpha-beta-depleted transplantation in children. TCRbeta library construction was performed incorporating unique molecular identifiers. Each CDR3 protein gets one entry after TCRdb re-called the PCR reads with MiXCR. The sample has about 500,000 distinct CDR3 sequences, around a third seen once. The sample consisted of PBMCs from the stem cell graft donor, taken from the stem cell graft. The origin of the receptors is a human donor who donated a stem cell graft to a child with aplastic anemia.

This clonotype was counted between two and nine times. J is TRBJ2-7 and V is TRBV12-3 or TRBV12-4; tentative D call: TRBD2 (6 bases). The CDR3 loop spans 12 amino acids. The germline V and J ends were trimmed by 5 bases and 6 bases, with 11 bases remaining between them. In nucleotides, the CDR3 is TGTGCCAGCAGTGGGGACTTGCTCGAGCAGTACTTC. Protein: CASSGDLLEQYF.

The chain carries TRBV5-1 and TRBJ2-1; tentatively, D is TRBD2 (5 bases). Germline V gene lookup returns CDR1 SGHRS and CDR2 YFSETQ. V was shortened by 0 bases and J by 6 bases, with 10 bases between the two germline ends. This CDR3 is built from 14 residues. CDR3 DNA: TGCGCCAGCAGCTTGGCCGAGGGTGGCAATGAGCAGTTCTTC. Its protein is CASSLAEGGNEQFF. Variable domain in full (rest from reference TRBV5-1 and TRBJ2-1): KAGVTQTPRYLIKTRGQQVTLSCSPISGHRSVSWYQQTPGQGLQFLFEYFSETQRNKGNFPGRFSGRQFSNSRSEMNVSTLELGDSALYLCASSLAEGGNEQFFGPGTRLTVL.

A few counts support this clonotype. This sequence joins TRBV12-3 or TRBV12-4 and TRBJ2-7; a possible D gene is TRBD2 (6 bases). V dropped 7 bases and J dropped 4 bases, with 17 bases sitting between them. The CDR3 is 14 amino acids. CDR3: CASTIAGSLYEQYV. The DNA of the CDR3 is TGTGCCAGCACTATCGCGGGGTCGTTGTACGAGCAGTACGTC.

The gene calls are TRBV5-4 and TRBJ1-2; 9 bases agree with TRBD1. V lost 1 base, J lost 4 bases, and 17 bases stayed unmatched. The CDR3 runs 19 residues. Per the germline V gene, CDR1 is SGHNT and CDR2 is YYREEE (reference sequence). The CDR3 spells CASSLFMYSTGGEGYGYTF. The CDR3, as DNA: TGTGCCAGCAGCTTGTTTATGTACTCAACAGGGGGCGAAGGCTATGGCTACACCTTC.

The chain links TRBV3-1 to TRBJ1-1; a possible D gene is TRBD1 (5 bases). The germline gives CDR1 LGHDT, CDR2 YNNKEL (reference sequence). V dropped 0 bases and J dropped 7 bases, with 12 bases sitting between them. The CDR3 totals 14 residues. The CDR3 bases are TGTGCCAGCAGCCAAGATCTGGACATAGATGAAGCTTTCTTT. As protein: CASSQDLDIDEAFF.

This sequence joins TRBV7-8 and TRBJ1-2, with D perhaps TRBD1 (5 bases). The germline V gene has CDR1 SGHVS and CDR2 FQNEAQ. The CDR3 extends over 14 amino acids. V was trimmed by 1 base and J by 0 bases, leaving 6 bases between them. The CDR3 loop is CASSLEGPNYGYTF. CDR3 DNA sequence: TGTGCCAGCAGCTTAGAGGGACCTAACTATGGCTACACCTTC.

For the CDR3, the DNA is TGCGCCAGCAGCCGGGACAGTTTCTCTGGGGCCAACGTCCTGACTTTC. Its translation: CASSRDSFSGANVLTF. The chain uses TRBV5-1 and TRBJ2-6, with TRBD1 matching 7 bases. CDR3 length: 16 residues. Per germline, CDR1 SGHRS and CDR2 YFSETQ. Trimming at V came to 4 bases and at J to 0 bases, leaving 4 bases not matched to a gene.

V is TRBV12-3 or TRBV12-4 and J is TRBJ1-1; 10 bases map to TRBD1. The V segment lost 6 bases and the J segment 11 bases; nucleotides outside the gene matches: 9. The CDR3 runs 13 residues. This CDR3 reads CASRRPGTGDAFF. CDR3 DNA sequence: TGTGCCAGCAGACGACCCGGGACAGGGGATGCTTTCTTT.

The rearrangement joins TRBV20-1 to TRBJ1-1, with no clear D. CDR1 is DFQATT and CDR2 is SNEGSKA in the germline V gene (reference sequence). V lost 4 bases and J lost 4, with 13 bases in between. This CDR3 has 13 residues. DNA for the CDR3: TGCAGTGCTAATCCCACAGAGCGCACTGAAGCTTTCTTT. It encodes CSANPTERTEAFF.